This TCR beta chain originates from a study of spatial heterogeneity in lung cancer. The wider study: Samples were donated by 72 untreated early-stage non-small cell lung cancer patients. Median follow-up for sequenced PBMC samples was about 22 months after resection, when such samples existed.

As for time point: blood at routine non-recurrence follow-up after resection. Unsorted whole RNA from tumor, nontumor lung or frozen PBMC underwent sequencing. Each molecule of TCR cDNA was tagged with one unique molecular identifier. Via MiXCR, TCRdb re-called the 5' RACE reads, giving one row per CDR3 protein. The data show 25,000 to 30,000 distinct CDR3 sequences, around 5.8% seen once. Germline CDR1 is LNHNV and CDR2 is YYDKDF (reference sequence). The germline V and J ends were trimmed by 5 bases and 15 bases, with 14 bases remaining between them. The CDR3 length is 11 residues. This clonotype was detected ten times or more.

The receptor was isolated from a male donor with early-stage non-small cell lung cancer. The gene calls are TRBV15 and TRBJ2-1; maybe TRBD2 (5 bases). This sample comprised PBMCs, obtained at follow-up. In nucleotides, the CDR3 is TGTGCCACCAGCGGCCGGGATCGAAGGTTCTTC. It is translated as CATSGRDRRFF.